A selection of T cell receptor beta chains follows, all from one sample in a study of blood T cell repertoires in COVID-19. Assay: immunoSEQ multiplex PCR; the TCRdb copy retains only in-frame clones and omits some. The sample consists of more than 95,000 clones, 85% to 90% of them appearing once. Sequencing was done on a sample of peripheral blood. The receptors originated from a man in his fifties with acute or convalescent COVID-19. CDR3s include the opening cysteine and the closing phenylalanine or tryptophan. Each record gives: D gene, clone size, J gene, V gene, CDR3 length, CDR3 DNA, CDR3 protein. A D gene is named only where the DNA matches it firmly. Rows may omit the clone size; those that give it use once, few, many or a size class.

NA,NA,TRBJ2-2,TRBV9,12,TGTGCCAGCAGCGTGGCCATCGGGGAGCTGTTTTTT,CASSVAIGELFF
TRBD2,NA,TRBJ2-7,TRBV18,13,TGTGCCAGCTCCGGGGGGGGAGGAGGAGAGCAGTACTTC,CASSGGGGGEQYF
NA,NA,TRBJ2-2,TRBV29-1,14,TGCAGCGTCTCCGACTGGCCGAACACCGGGGAGCTGTTTTTT,CSVSDWPNTGELFF
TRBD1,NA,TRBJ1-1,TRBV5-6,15,TGTGCCAGCAGCTTCGAACAGGGGACTTCCACTGAAGCTTTCTTT,CASSFEQGTSTEAFF
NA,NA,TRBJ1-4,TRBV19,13,TGTGCCAGTAGGCCCGCGGCTAATGAAAAACTGTTTTTT,CASRPAANEKLFF
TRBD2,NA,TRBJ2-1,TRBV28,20,TGTGCCAGCATCACGAGCGGGAGTCGATCCTTAGTGAGCTCCTACAATGAGCAGTTCTTC,CASITSGSRSLVSSYNEQFF
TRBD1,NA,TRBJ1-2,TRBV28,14,TGTGCCAGCAGTCCACCGGGACAGGGGTATGGCTACACCTTC,CASSPPGQGYGYTF
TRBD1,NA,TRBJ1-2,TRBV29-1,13,TGCAGCCATCAGACAGGGGGCAAGAGTGGCTACACCTTC,CSHQTGGKSGYTF
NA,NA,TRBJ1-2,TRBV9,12,TGTGCCAGCAGGGGACAAGACTATGGCTACACCTTC,CASRGQDYGYTF
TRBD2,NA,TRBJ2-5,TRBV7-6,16,TGTGCCAGCAGCTTAGGCGTCGGACTAGTCGGAGAGACCCAGTACTTC,CASSLGVGLVGETQYF
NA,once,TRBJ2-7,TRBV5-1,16,TGCGCCAGCAGACGACAAGGGGCAGGGGACTCCTACGAGCAGTACTTC,CASRRQGAGDSYEQYF
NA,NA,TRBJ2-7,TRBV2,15,TGTGCCAGCAGTGCACAGGGTATCGGACTTGCGGAGCAGTACTTC,CASSAQGIGLAEQYF
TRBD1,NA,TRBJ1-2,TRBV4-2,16,TGTGCCAGCAGCCAAGCGTCGGGACAGGGGGCATATGGCTACACCTTC,CASSQASGQGAYGYTF
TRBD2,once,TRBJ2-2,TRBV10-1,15,TGCGCCAGCAGTGAGTCTTCACGGGGGGCCGGGGAGCTGTTTTTT,CASSESSRGAGELFF
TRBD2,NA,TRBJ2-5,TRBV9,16,TGTGCCAGCAGCGTAGGTAATAGCGGGAGTGGCGAGACCCAGTACTTC,CASSVGNSGSGETQYF
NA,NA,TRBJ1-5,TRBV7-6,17,TGTGCCAGCAGCTGGGGGGTTCGGGGCCCTAGCAATCAGCCCCAGCATTTT,CASSWGVRGPSNQPQHF
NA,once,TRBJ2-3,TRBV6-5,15,TGTGCCAGCAGTTACGGGCAGGGGCGCACAGATACGCAGTATTTT,CASSYGQGRTDTQYF
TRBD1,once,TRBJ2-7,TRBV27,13,TGTGCCAGCAGTTCCGGACAGGGCTACGAGCAGTACTTC,CASSSGQGYEQYF
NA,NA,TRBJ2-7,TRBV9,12,TGTGCCAGCAGCGACCGGGGTAACGAGCAGTACTTC,CASSDRGNEQYF
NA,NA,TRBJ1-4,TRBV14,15,TGTGCCAGCAGCTCCCTAGACTCAACTAATGAAAAACTGTTTTTT,CASSSLDSTNEKLFF
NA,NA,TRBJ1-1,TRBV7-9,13,TGTGCCAGCAGCAGCCGGGGGAACACTGAAGCTTTCTTT,CASSSRGNTEAFF
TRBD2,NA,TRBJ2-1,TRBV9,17,TGTGCCAGCAGCCCCTGGCCTAGCGGGAGCTCCTACAATGAGCAGTTCTTC,CASSPWPSGSSYNEQFF
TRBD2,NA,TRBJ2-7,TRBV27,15,TGTGCCAGCAGTCCCTTAGCGGGAGGGCCCTACGAGCAGTACTTC,CASSPLAGGPYEQYF
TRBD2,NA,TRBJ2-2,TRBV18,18,TGTGCCAGCTCACCACGCGCTAGCGGGAACGTTGACACCGGGGAGCTGTTTTTT,CASSPRASGNVDTGELFF
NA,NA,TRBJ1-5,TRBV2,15,TGTGCCAGCAGTGAAGGGGGGCTGGGCAATCAGCCCCAGCATTTT,CASSEGGLGNQPQHF
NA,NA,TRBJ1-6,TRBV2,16,TGTGCCAGCAGTGAAATGCCCTCGGCGGGGGGCTCACCCCTCCACTTT,CASSEMPSAGGSPLHF
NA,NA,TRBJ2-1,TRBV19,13,TGTGCCAGTAGTGGCCAGACCTCAAGCGTTCTGTTCTTC,CASSGQTSSVLFF
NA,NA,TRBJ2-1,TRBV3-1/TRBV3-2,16,TGTGCCAGCAGCCAGAGAGGCTCCCCACCCTACAATGAGCAGTTCTTC,CASSQRGSPPYNEQFF
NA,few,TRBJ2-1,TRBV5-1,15,TGCGCCAGCAGCTTGGTGGCAGGGGTACACAATGAGCAGTTCTTC,CASSLVAGVHNEQFF
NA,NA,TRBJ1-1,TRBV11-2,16,TGTGCCAGCAGCGCCGGGTCGCCCAAAGGGAACACTGAAGCTTTCTTT,CASSAGSPKGNTEAFF